This TCR beta chain was captured in a study of blood T cell repertoires in COVID-19. V was pared by 5 bases and J by 7 bases, with 1 base of the junction left unmatched. The CDR3 totals 13 residues. CDR1 and CDR2 (germline): MNHEY, SVGAGI. This clone appeared once. Only in-frame clones appear in the TCRdb table, and some are missing; sequencing was by immunoSEQ multiplex PCR. The top ten clones hold less than 5.5% of a sample with 62,000 or so clones, about 88% of them seen once. Sample: peripheral blood. The sequence came from a human donor in a cohort sampled during active COVID-19. The V call is TRBV6-5, the J call TRBJ2-5; 13 bases are shared with TRBD2. The DNA for the CDR3 is TGTGCCAGCAGTCGGACTAGCGGGAGGACCCAGTACTTC. Amino acid sequence: CASSRTSGRTQYF.